A selection of T cell receptor beta chains follows, all from one sample in a study of CD8 T cells in ankylosing spondylitis. TCRdb re-called the 5' RACE reads through MiXCR, storing one row per CDR3 protein. The table shows 150,000 or so distinct CDR3 sequences, with under 14% occurring only once. The sample taken for sequencing was blood, either unsorted or a sorted T cell fraction (not recorded which). These receptors were taken from a male donor with ankylosing spondylitis or in good health (not recorded which). CDR3s include the opening cysteine and the closing phenylalanine or tryptophan. A D gene is named only where the DNA matches it firmly. Not every row has a clone size; where given, it reads once, few, many or a size class.

size,V,J,D,DNA,CDR3
NA,TRBV6-4,TRBJ1-5,NA,TGTGCCAGCAGGGACTGGGACCCCCTATCAGGCAATCAGCCCCAGCATTTT,CASRDWDPLSGNQPQHF
many,TRBV2,TRBJ2-1,NA,TGTGCCAGCAGCTCGATAGCGAATGAGCAGTTCTTC,CASSSIANEQFF
many,TRBV12-3/TRBV12-4,TRBJ2-1,NA,TGTGCCAGCAGTTTCGTCTATGAGCAGTTCTTC,CASSFVYEQFF
many,TRBV27,TRBJ1-4,NA,TGTGCCAGCAGTTTAAGCGGGATGACTAATGAAAAACTGTTTTTT,CASSLSGMTNEKLFF
NA,TRBV29-1,TRBJ2-1,TRBD2,TGCAGCGCCCACACGACTAGCGACTACAATGAGCAGTTCTTC,CSAHTTSDYNEQFF
few,TRBV20-1,TRBJ2-1,TRBD2,TGCAGTGTCAGGACTAGCTCGGTCAATGAGCAGTTCTTC,CSVRTSSVNEQFF
few,TRBV6-1,TRBJ2-7,NA,TGTGCCAGCAGCGGGACCCAAAGCTCCTACGAGCAGTACTTC,CASSGTQSSYEQYF
NA,TRBV20-1,TRBJ2-3,NA,TGCAGTGCTAGAGATCAAGTCATGGGGGCGCGGGATACGCAGTATTTT,CSARDQVMGARDTQYF
many,TRBV6-5,TRBJ1-6,NA,TGTGCCAGCAGTTACGCGACTAATGAGACACCCCTCCACTTT,CASSYATNETPLHF
many,TRBV5-1,TRBJ2-5,NA,TGCGCCAGCAGCCCGTATGAACCCCGAGCGGAGACCCAGTACTTC,CASSPYEPRAETQYF
few,TRBV11-2,TRBJ1-1,TRBD1,TGTGCCAGCAGCTCACAGGGGACGGGGGACACTGAAGCTTTCTTT,CASSSQGTGDTEAFF
NA,TRBV5-6,TRBJ2-7,NA,TGTGCCAGCAGCTTCTGGACGGAACTTCACTACGAGCAGTACTTC,CASSFWTELHYEQYF
few,TRBV7-9,TRBJ2-5,NA,TGTGCCAGCAGCCTAGATATACAGACCCAGTACTTC,CASSLDIQTQYF
few,TRBV15,TRBJ1-2,NA,TGTGCCACCAGGGAAGGGGGGGATTCTGGCTATGGCTACACCTTC,CATREGGDSGYGYTF
few,TRBV7-2,TRBJ2-3,TRBD2,TGTGCCAGCGATGCGGGGGTTAGCACAGATACGCAGTATTTT,CASDAGVSTDTQYF
many,TRBV19,TRBJ1-1,NA,TGTGCCAGCCTTTCGGTAGGCAGCCTGAACACTGAAGCTTTCTTT,CASLSVGSLNTEAFF
many,TRBV6-1,TRBJ1-3,NA,TGTGCCAGCACCGAGGGGGTGCATGGAAACACCATATATTTT,CASTEGVHGNTIYF
many,TRBV3-1,TRBJ2-1,TRBD2,TGTGCCAGCAGCCAAGATCGCGTGGCGGGAGGGTCCTACAATGAGCAGTTCTTC,CASSQDRVAGGSYNEQFF
many,TRBV7-9,TRBJ2-1,TRBD2,TGTGCCAGCCCGACTAGCGCATACAATGAGCAGTTCTTC,CASPTSAYNEQFF
many,TRBV29-1,TRBJ1-1,NA,TGCAGCGTAGCTTCCGCAGCGAACACTGAAGCTTTCTTT,CSVASAANTEAFF
NA,TRBV7-9,TRBJ2-7,NA,TGTGCCAGCAGCTTAGGATCCCGAACAGCGACCTACGAGCAGTACTTC,CASSLGSRTATYEQYF
NA,TRBV6-1,TRBJ2-1,TRBD1,TGTGCCAGCATGGGACAGGGGATAGTCAATGAGCAGTTCTTC,CASMGQGIVNEQFF
many,TRBV5-1,TRBJ1-1,TRBD1,TGCGCCAGCACCGATCAACCGGGACAGAGGAGAACTGAAGCTTTCTTT,CASTDQPGQRRTEAFF
few,TRBV20-1,TRBJ2-7,NA,TGCAGTGCTCCCAAGGCTAGCCCTCCGGAGCAGTACTTC,CSAPKASPPEQYF
few,TRBV7-2,TRBJ1-5,NA,TGTGCCAGCAGCTTAGGGCTGATTAGCAATCAGCCCCAGCATTTT,CASSLGLISNQPQHF
many,TRBV20-1,TRBJ2-7,TRBD2,TGCAGTGCTCTTGGACTAGCGGGAGCGGGTAACGAGCAGTACTTC,CSALGLAGAGNEQYF
many,TRBV5-6,TRBJ1-1,NA,TGTGCCAGCAGCTTGGGAGTCAACACTGAAGCTTTCTTT,CASSLGVNTEAFF
many,TRBV5-1,TRBJ2-7,TRBD1,TGCGCCAGCAGCCTCTGGGACAGCTCCTACGAGCAGTACTTC,CASSLWDSSYEQYF
many,TRBV11-2,TRBJ2-2,NA,TGTGCCAGCAGCCCCGGACAGATAACCGGGGAGCTGTTTTTT,CASSPGQITGELFF
NA,TRBV20-1,TRBJ2-1,NA,TGCAGTGCTATTGGGCGGGGATCCTACAATGAGCAGTTCTTC,CSAIGRGSYNEQFF
few,TRBV4-2,TRBJ2-2,TRBD1,TGTGCCAGCAGCCACAAAGGGGGCGACCTTGACAGCGCCGGGGAGCTGTTTTTT,CASSHKGGDLDSAGELFF
NA,TRBV19,TRBJ2-5,NA,TGTGCCAGTAGTGCCGGTTTCCGGGGGACCTCCCAAGAGACCCAGTACTTC,CASSAGFRGTSQETQYF